This section outlines one T cell receptor beta chain sequence together with its context. Other DNA sequences in this specimen translate into the identical CDR3. Original processing notes: Amplification of reference gene primers was used by the study to estimate nucleated cell counts. Clones were read by immunoSEQ multiplex PCR, and TCRdb kept only the in-frame ones, dropping some. Clone size and the V and J calls come from that table; the DNA yielded D and trimming. The data contain more than 110,000 clones, approximately 90% of them seen just once; the ten biggest clones take up less than 5.5%. Germline CDR1 SEHNR, CDR2 FQNEAQ (reference sequence). This CDR3 is 14 amino acids long. Trimming cost V 1 base and J 1 base, with 7 bases left between them. The sample belongs to a study of blood T cell repertoires in COVID-19. Participants were aged 18 to 89 years from roughly 26 US areas. The study assigned cohorts using participant-reported clinical history. Cohort 3 recovered donors had two negative PCRs, clearance, or symptom resolution.

Sequencing was performed on PBMCs or T cells enriched from blood (not recorded which). This chain joins TRBV7-9 and TRBJ1-2, with D possibly being TRBD1 (5 bases). The receptor's source is a man aged 50 or older who had recovered from COVID-19. The CDR3 loop is CASSLGQNNYGYTF. The CDR3 bases are TGTGCCAGCAGCTTAGGACAGAATAACTATGGCTACACCTTC.